These 8 T cell receptor beta chains share one sample of origin, sequenced in a study of T cells in localized non-small cell lung cancer. Clones were read by immunoSEQ multiplex PCR, and TCRdb kept only the in-frame ones, dropping some. The top ten hold 30% to 40% of the sample, which has tens of thousands of clones, more than 75% seen once. This specimen consisted of PBMCs, obtained before any cancer treatment. These receptors originate from a woman aged 35 to 75 with stage II squamous cell lung carcinoma.

This clone was seen only once. The chain carries TRBV29-1 and TRBJ1-2; D not resolved. The CDR3 contains 13 residues. Per the germline V gene, CDR1 is SQVTM and CDR2 is ANQGSEA. V was shortened by 6 bases and J by 1 base, with 12 bases between the two germline ends. Here the CDR3 DNA reads TGCAGCGTCGCAAAACAAGATAACTATGGCTACACCTTC. It is translated as CSVAKQDNYGYTF.

This sequence joins TRBV15 and TRBJ1-5; D gene uncertain. Germline V lookup: CDR1 LNHNV, CDR2 YYDKDF (reference sequence). The V end lost 0 bases, the J end lost 4 bases, and 10 bases lay between the germline ends. The CDR3 sequence is 15 residues long. The CDR3 sequence is CATSRDKALNQPQHF. CDR3 sequence (DNA): TGTGCCACCAGCAGAGATAAGGCGTTGAATCAGCCCCAGCATTTT.

The chain carries TRBV11-2 and TRBJ2-3, with 10 bases lining up with TRBD1. CDR1 is SGHAT and CDR2 is FQNNGV in the germline V gene. The CDR3 runs to 15 residues. The ends lost 5 bases at V and 1 base at J; junction bases unmatched: 3. In DNA form, the CDR3 reads TGTGCCAGCAGCCATGGGACAGGGGGCACAGATACGCAGTATTTT. Protein product: CASSHGTGGTDTQYF.

This clone showed up just a few times. CDR3 nucleotides: TGTGCCAGCAGCTTAGGGGCAGGGGATGGCTACACCTTC. As protein: CASSLGAGDGYTF. V and J are TRBV7-4 and TRBJ1-2, with D maybe TRBD1 (6 bases). Trimming pared 1 base from V and 6 bases from J, leaving 9 bases between. The length of the CDR3 is 13 residues. Germline V gives CDR1 SGHVT, CDR2 SQSDAQ.

This rearrangement joins TRBV28 to TRBJ2-5; D is possibly TRBD1 (6 bases). The DNA matches TRBJ2-7 better at its end, which makes the J call doubtful. The CDR3 covers 16 residues. Germline V gene data show CDR1 as MDHEN and CDR2 as SYDVKM. The CDR3 DNA reads as TGTGCCAGCAGTTCTGGACAGAGGACCCTCACCTACGAGCAGTACTTC. Protein product: CASSSGQRTLTYEQYF.

V and J are TRBV28 and TRBJ2-2; 8 bases are a match to TRBD2. The CDR3 sequence is 16 residues long. The junction had 8 bases not matched to a gene; V was cut back by 6 bases and J by 2 bases. Germline assignment: CDR1 MDHEN and CDR2 SYDVKM. The CDR3 nucleotides are TGTGCCAGCAGCCCCATCGGGGGGGCCAACACCGGGGAGCTGTTTTTT. This translates into CASSPIGGANTGELFF.

This clone was counted once. This chain uses TRBV7-3 with TRBJ2-2; the D is unclear. V was clipped by 1 base and J by 3 bases, with 3 bases between them. The germline V gene encodes CDR1 SGHTA and CDR2 FQGTGA. This CDR3 contains 13 residues. The CDR3 loop is CASSLRDTGELFF. Here the CDR3 DNA reads TGTGCCAGCAGCTTAAGGGACACCGGGGAGCTGTTTTTT.

V is TRBV9 and J is TRBJ2-1; D unclear. Germline lookup yields CDR1 SGDLS and CDR2 YYNGEE. There are 16 residues in the CDR3. With 0 bases removed from V and 0 bases from J, the gap between germline ends came to 10 bases. Here the CDR3 reads CASSVDGVSSYNEQFF. The CDR3 DNA follows: TGTGCCAGCAGCGTAGATGGTGTCAGCTCCTACAATGAGCAGTTCTTC.